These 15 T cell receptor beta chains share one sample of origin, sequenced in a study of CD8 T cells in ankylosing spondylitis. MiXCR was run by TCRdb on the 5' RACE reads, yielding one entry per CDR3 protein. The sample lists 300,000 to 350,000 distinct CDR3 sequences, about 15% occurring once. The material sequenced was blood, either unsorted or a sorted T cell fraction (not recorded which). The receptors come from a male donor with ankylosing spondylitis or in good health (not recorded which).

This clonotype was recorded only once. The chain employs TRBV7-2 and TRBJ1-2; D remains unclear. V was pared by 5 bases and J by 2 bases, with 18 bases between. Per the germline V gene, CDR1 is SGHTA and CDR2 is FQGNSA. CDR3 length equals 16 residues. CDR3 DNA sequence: TGTGCCAGCAGCCCCCACACGGGTCCCGAAAACTATGGCTACACCTTC. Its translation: CASSPHTGPENYGYTF.

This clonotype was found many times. The CDR3 bases are TGTGCCAGCAGCCAAGATCAAGGGATTGGAAACACCATATATTTT. Residues: CASSQDQGIGNTIYF. This chain links TRBV4-2 with TRBJ1-3; D is unresolved. This CDR3 is built from 15 residues. V lost 0 bases and J 3 bases, leaving 9 bases between the germline ends. Germline CDR1 is LGHNA and CDR2 is YNFKEQ.

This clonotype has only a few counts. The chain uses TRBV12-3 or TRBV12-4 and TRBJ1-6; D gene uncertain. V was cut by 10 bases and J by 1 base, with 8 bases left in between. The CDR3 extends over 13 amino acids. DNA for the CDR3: TGTGCCACCTCGAGTTCCTATAATTCACCCCTCCACTTT. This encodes CATSSSYNSPLHF.

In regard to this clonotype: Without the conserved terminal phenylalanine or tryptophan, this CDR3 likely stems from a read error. The CDR3 sequence: CASSTRPGTVNTEAFL. For the CDR3, the DNA is TGTGCCAGCAGCACCCGCCCCGGGACGGTGAACACTGAAGCTTTCCTT. The chain couples TRBV7-9 to TRBJ1-1, with a weak D call TRBD1 (5 bases). Looked up from germline, CDR1 is SEHNR and CDR2 is FQNEAQ (reference sequence). This CDR3 is 16 amino acids long. Trimming left V 5 bases short and J 0 bases short, with 16 bases between.

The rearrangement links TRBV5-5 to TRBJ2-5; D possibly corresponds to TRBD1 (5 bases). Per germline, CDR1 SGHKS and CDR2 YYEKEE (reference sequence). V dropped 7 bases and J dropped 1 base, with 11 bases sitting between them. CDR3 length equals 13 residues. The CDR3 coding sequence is TGTGCCAGCCTCACAGGCACCCAAGAGACCCAGTACTTC. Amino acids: CASLTGTQETQYF.

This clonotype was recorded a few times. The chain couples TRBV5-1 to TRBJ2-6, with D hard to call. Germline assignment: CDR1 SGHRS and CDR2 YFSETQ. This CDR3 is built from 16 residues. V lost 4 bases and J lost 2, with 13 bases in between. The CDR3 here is CASSPPGATGANVLTF. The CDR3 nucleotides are TGCGCCAGCAGCCCTCCTGGAGCAACTGGGGCCAACGTCCTGACTTTC.

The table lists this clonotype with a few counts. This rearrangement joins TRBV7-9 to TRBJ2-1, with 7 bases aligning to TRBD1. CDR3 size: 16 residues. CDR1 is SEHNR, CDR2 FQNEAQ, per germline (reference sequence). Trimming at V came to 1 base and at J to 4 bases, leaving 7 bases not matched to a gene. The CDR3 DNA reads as TGTGCCAGCAGCTTAGGAGGGGGCGTTGGATACAATGAGCAGTTCTTC. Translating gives CASSLGGGVGYNEQFF.

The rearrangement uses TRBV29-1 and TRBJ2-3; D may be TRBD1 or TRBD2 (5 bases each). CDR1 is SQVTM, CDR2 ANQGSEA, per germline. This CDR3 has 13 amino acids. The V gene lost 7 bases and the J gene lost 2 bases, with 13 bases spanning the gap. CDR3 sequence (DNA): TGCAGCGCACACGGGGCGAACACAGATACGCAGTATTTT. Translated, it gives CSAHGANTDTQYF.

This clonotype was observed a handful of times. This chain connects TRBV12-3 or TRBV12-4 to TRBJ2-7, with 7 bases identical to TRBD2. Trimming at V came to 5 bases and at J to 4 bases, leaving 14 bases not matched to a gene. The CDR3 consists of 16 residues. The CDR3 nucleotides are TGTGCCAGCAGTGCGGCCCTAGCGGACCTATCTTACGAGCAGTACTTC. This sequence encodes CASSAALADLSYEQYF.

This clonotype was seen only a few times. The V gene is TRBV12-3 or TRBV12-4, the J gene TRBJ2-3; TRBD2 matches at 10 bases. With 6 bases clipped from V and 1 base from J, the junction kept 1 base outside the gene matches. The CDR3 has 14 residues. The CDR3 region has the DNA TGTGCCAGCAGACTAGCGGGACGCACAGATACGCAGTATTTT. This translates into CASRLAGRTDTQYF.

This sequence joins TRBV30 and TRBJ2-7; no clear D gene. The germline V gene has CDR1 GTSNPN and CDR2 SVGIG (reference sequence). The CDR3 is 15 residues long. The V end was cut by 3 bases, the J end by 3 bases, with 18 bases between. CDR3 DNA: TGTGCCTGGAGCACCCAGGACCTGCGGCACTACGAGCAGTACTTC. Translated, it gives CAWSTQDLRHYEQYF.

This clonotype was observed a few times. The DNA for the CDR3 is TGTGCTAGTGGTTTGGTAGGGAGGGGCTATGGCTACACCTTC. Amino acids: CASGLVGRGYGYTF. The rearrangement joins TRBV12-5 to TRBJ1-2, with D possibly TRBD1 on 5 matching bases. V gave up 0 bases and J gave up 4 bases, with 9 bases separating them. The CDR3 spans 14 residues. Germline V lookup: CDR1 LGHNT, CDR2 FRNRAP.

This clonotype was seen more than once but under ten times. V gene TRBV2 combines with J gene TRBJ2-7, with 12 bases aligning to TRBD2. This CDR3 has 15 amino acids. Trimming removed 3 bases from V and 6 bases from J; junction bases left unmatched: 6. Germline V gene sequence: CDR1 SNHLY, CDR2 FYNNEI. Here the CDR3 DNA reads TGTGCCAGCAGTGAGACTAGCGGGAGTGCTCTCGAGCAGTACTTC. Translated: CASSETSGSALEQYF.

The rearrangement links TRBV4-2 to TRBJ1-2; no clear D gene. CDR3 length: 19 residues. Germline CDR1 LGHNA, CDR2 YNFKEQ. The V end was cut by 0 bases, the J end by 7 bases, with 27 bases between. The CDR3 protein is CASSQDSRGPGSVVFGYTF. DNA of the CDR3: TGTGCCAGCAGCCAAGATTCACGAGGGCCCGGATCGGTTGTCTTTGGCTACACCTTC.

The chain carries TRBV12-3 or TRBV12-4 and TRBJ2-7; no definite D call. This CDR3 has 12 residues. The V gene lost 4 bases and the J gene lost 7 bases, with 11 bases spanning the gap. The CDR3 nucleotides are TGTGCCAGCAGTTCCCCGCCCGGGGAGCAGTACTTC. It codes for CASSSPPGEQYF.